These 10 T cell receptor beta chains originate from one sample sequenced in a study of T cells expressing NK-cell markers. TCRdb derives one entry per CDR3 protein from the 5' RACE reads, leaving out DNA. There are some 390,000 distinct CDR3 sequences in the sample, with roughly 10% held by the top ten. The specimen sequenced was blood T cells: a sorted CD56 or NKG2C T cell subset, CD4+ or CD8+ T cells, or bulk PBMC T cells (not recorded which). Receptor source: a woman aged 45 to 65 in good health.

The chain links TRBV10-3 to TRBJ2-5; TCRdb's D gene call, TRBD2, goes unchecked for lack of DNA. The germline V gene encodes CDR1 ENHRY and CDR2 SYGVKD. The CDR3 has 14 amino acids. The CDR3: CAISESKRQETQYF.

The rearrangement links TRBV11-2 to TRBJ2-3; without DNA, the TCRdb call of TRBD1 cannot be checked. The germline gives CDR1 SGHAT, CDR2 FQNNGV. The CDR3 runs 17 residues. The CDR3 loop is CASSLEIVTGSTDTQYF.

The rearrangement links TRBV10-3 to TRBJ2-7; there is no DNA to check the TCRdb D call of TRBD2. This CDR3 contains 12 residues. Germline CDR1 reads ENHRY; CDR2 reads SYGVKD. The CDR3: CAIRSGTYEQYF.

V usage is TRBV20-1 and J usage is TRBJ2-1; TCRdb gives TRBD1 as the D gene, but with no DNA this cannot be confirmed. Germline CDR1 reads DFQATT; CDR2 reads SNEGSKA (reference sequence). CDR3 length: 11 amino acids. The CDR3 reads CSVARDNEQFF.

The genes are TRBV6-1 and TRBJ2-7; the TCRdb call, TRBD2, lacks DNA for checking. CDR3 length equals 16 residues. Looked up from germline, CDR1 is MNHNS and CDR2 is SASEGT. This CDR3 is CASGGAGGPRFYEQYF.

The chain joins TRBV11-2 to TRBJ1-2. This CDR3 spans 12 amino acids. CDR1 is SGHAT and CDR2 is FQNNGV in the germline V gene. CDR3 sequence: CASSGHALGYTF.

The chain recombines TRBV7-2 with TRBJ1-2. Germline values: CDR1 SGHTA, CDR2 FQGNSA. CDR3 length: 16 amino acids. Here the CDR3 reads CASSFQSVSSNYGYTF.

This rearrangement joins TRBV20-1 to TRBJ2-7; TCRdb's D gene call, TRBD1, goes unchecked for lack of DNA. Germline CDR1 and CDR2: DFQATT and SNEGSKA (reference sequence). The CDR3 is made up of 15 amino acids. CDR3 amino acids: CSARDLDRLDYEQYF.

This rearrangement joins TRBV10-3 to TRBJ2-5; TCRdb's D call of TRBD1 is untestable without DNA. The CDR3 sequence is 12 residues long. CDR1 and CDR2 (germline): ENHRY, SYGVKD. The CDR3 region is CAIRGGGETQYF.

The genes are TRBV28 and TRBJ2-4; TCRdb returns TRBD2, unconfirmable since there is no DNA. Germline CDR1 is MDHEN and CDR2 is SYDVKM. The CDR3 runs to 12 residues. The CDR3 region is CASSLPYNDQYF.